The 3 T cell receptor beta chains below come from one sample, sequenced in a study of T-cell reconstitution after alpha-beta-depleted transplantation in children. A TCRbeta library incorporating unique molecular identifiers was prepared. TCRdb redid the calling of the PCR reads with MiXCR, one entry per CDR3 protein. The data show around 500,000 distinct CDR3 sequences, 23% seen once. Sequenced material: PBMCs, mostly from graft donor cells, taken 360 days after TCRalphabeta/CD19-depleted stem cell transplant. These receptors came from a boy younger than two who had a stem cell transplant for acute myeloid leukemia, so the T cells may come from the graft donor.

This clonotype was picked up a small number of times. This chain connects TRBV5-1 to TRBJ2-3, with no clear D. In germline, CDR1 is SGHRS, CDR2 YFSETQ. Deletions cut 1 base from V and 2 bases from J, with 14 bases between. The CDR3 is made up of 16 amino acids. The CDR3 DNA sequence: TGCGCCAGCAGCTTGCAGCTTCTCTCGACCACAGATACGCAGTATTTT. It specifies CASSLQLLSTTDTQYF.

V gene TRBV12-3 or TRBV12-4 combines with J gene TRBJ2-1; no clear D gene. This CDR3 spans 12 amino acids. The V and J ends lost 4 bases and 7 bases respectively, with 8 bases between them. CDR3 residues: CASSSLPNEQFF. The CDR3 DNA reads TGTGCCAGCAGTTCCCTCCCGAATGAGCAGTTCTTC.

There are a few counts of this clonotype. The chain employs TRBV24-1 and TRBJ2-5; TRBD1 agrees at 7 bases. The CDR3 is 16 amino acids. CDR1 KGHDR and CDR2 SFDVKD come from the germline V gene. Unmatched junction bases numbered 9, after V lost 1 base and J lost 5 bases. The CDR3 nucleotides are TGTGCCACCAGTGATTTTCGGACAGGCGTCCAGGAGACCCAGTACTTC. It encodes CATSDFRTGVQETQYF.